The T cell receptor (beta chain) described here comes from a study of T-cell memory formation after mild COVID-19. The germline CDR1 and CDR2 sequences are DFQATT and SNEGSKA (reference sequence). The CDR3 has 15 amino acids. Trimming took 3 bases from V and 2 from J, leaving 16 bases between them. 5'RACE, which relied on constant-segment primers, yielded TCR alpha and TCR beta cDNA libraries carrying sample barcodes and UMIs. TCRdb re-derived calls from the 5' RACE reads in MiXCR, one entry per CDR3 protein. The sample gives about 430,000 distinct CDR3 sequences, approximately 25% of which show up once; roughly 8.7% is in the top ten. Findings and limits, study-wide: Among contracting clones, CD4+ were mainly CM/EM and CD8+ enriched in EMRA.

Turning to this clonotype: Its antigen is not identified.

Sequencing used PBMCs or a T cell subset sorted from them (not recorded which). The clonotype comes from an adult woman who had mild COVID-19 (a few samples of this study predate the infection). Cell type and time point are not known. The chain uses TRBV20-1 and TRBJ2-5; no clear D gene. CDR3 loop: CSARDRVGTQETQYF. The DNA of the CDR3 is TGCAGTGCTAGGGATCGCGTGGGTACGCAAGAGACCCAGTACTTC.